One TCR beta chain is described in this entry. Its matching antigen is unknown. The data are from a study of graft-versus-host responses after intestinal transplantation. Study context: Recipients got multivisceral, liver-intestinal, or isolated intestinal transplants. Tacrolimus plus steroids were given to all recipients for roughly three years, preceded by anti-thymocyte globulin induction.

Germline assignment: CDR1 SGHRS and CDR2 YFSETQ. Trimming removed 4 bases at V and 6 bases at J, with 13 bases between. The CDR3 length is 14 residues. Study-wide findings and caveats: GvH clone levels peaked in circulation, and this peak was associated with early post-transplant HvG declines.

Assay: immunoSEQ multiplex PCR; the TCRdb copy retains only in-frame clones and omits some. The sample contains about 83,000 clones, about 89% of which appear only once. The receptor was isolated from a human donor who received an intestinal transplant. V gene TRBV5-1 combines with J gene TRBJ2-2; D might be TRBD1 (6 bases). Sequences were derived from unstimulated CD4+ T cells sorted from spleen or lymph node cells, sampled before intestinal transplant. CDR3 coding DNA: TGCGCCAGCAGCCTTCGACAGGATGCCGGGGAGCTGTTTTTT. It translates to CASSLRQDAGELFF.